This TCR beta chain came from a study of CD8 T cells in ankylosing spondylitis. Whole-study results and caveats: CD8+ disease-linked clones were present at relatively low frequencies in blood. It appeared that ankylosing spondylitis blood was characterized by a TCR beta motif of several highly homologous variants.

TCRdb ran MiXCR on the 5' RACE reads and lists one entry per CDR3 protein. The repertoire holds 700,000 or so distinct CDR3 sequences, with 15% to 20% as singletons. This clonotype was seen more than once but under ten times. What it binds is unknown. Germline V gene sequence: CDR1 MDHEN, CDR2 SYDVKM. This CDR3 region has 13 residues. Trimming took 5 bases from V and 5 from J, leaving 12 bases between them. Sequencing was done on a sample of blood, either unsorted or a sorted T cell fraction (not recorded which). The TCR was taken from a male donor with ankylosing spondylitis. The J gene is TRBJ2-5, the V gene TRBV28, with D possibly being TRBD2 (6 bases). CDR3 nucleotides: TGTGCCAGCAGTGCTCCGGCGGGGGAGACCCAGTACTTC. It is translated as CASSAPAGETQYF.